Sequencing of this T cell receptor beta chain was carried out in a study of CD8+ T cells in alopecia areata. The CDR3 extends over 16 amino acids. CDR1 is LGHNA and CDR2 is YSLEER in the germline V gene. Trimming pared 5 bases from V and 1 base from J, leaving 12 bases between. Sample treatment: oral pan-JAK inhibitor, 5-10 mg twice daily. Isolated RNA was reverse transcribed into cDNA used as the sequencing template. Here immunoSEQ multiplex PCR was the method, and the copy in TCRdb shows in-frame clones only, minus some. The sample lists fewer than 250,000 clones, roughly 44% occurring once. The TCR comes from a human donor with alopecia areata. The material sequenced was CD4+ T cells sorted from blood, taken around week 37, from a patient treated with tofacitinib. V usage is TRBV4-3 and J usage is TRBJ2-6, with D possibly TRBD2 on 5 matching bases. The CDR3 DNA reads as TGCGCCAGCAGCTTCCGGACTGGTTCTGGGGCCAACGTCCTGACTTTC. Translated: CASSFRTGSGANVLTF.